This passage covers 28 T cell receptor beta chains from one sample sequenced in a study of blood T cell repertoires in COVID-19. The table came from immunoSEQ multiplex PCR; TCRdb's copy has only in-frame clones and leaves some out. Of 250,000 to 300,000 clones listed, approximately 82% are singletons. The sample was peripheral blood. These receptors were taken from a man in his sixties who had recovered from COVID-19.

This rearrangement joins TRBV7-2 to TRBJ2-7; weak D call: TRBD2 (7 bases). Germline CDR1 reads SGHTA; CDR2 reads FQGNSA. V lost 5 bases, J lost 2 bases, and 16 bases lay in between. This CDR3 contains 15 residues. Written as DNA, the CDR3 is TGTGCCAGCAGCGGAAGGGGGGGGGCCCCCTACGAGCAGTACTTC. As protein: CASSGRGGAPYEQYF.

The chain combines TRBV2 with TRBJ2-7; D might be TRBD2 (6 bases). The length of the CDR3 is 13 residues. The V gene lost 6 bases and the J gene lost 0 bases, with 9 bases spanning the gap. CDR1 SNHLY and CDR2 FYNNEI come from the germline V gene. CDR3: CASRPGLSYEQYF. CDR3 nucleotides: TGTGCCAGCAGACCGGGACTCTCCTACGAGCAGTACTTC.

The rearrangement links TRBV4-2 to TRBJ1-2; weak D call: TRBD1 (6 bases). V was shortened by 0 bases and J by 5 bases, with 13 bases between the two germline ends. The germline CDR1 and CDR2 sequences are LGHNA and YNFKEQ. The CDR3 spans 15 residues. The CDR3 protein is CASSQDWGQNYGYTF. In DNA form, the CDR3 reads TGTGCCAGCAGCCAAGATTGGGGGCAGAATTATGGCTACACCTTC.

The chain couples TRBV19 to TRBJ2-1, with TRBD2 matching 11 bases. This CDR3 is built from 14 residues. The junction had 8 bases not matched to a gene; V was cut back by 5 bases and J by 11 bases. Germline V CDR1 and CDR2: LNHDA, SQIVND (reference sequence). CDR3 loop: CASSELAGVLQQFF. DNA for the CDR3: TGTGCCAGTAGTGAACTAGCGGGGGTTTTACAGCAGTTCTTC. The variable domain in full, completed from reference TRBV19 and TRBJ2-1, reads DGGITQSPKYLFRKEGQNVTLSCEQNLNHDAMYWYRQDPGQGLRLIYYSQIVNDFQKGDIAEGYSVSREKKESFPLTVTSAQKNPTAFYLCASSELAGVLQQFFGPGTRLTVL.

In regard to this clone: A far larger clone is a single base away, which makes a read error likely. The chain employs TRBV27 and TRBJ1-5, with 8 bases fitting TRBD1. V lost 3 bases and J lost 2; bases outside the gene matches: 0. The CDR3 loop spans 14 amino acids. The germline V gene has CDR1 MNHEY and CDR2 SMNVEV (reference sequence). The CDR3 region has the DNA TGTGCCAGCAGTTTGGACAGGGGCAATCAGCCCCAGCATTTT. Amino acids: CASSLDRGNQPQHF.

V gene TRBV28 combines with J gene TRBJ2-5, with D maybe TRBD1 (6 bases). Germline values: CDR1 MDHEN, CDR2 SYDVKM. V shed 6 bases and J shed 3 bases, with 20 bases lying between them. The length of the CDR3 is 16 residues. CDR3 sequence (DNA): TGTGCCAGCAGAACGAGGACAGCTGGCCTAAAAGAGACCCAGTACTTC. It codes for CASRTRTAGLKETQYF.

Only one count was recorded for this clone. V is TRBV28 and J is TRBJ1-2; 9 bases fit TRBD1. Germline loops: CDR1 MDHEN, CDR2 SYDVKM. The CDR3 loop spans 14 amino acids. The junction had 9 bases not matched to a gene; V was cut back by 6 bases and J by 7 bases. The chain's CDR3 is CASRFRDRVGGYTF. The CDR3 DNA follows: TGTGCCAGCAGATTCCGGGACAGGGTAGGTGGCTACACCTTC.

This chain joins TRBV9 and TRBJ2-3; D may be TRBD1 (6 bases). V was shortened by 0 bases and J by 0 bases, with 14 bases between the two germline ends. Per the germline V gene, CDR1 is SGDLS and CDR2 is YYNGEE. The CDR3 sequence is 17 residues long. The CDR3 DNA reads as TGTGCCAGCAGCGTAGATAGAAGGCAGGGGAGCACAGATACGCAGTATTTT. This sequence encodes CASSVDRRQGSTDTQYF.

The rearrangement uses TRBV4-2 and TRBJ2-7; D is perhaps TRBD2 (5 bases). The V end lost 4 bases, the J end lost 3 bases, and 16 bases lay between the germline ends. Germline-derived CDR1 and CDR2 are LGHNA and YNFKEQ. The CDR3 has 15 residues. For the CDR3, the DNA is TGTGCCAGCAGCCCCGAACAGCGGCCGAACTACGAGCAGTACTTC. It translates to CASSPEQRPNYEQYF.

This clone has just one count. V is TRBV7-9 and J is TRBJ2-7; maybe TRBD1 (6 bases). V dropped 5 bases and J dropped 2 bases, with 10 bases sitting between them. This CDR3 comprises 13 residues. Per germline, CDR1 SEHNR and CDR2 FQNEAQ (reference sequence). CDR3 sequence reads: CASSGRTAYEQYF. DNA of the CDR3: TGTGCCAGCAGCGGCCGGACAGCCTACGAGCAGTACTTC.

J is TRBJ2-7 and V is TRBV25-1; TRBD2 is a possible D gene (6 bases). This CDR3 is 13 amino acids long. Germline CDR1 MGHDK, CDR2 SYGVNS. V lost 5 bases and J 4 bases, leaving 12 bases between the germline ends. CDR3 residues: CASSSLGTYEQYF. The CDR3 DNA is TGTGCCAGCAGTTCACTGGGGACTTACGAGCAGTACTTC.

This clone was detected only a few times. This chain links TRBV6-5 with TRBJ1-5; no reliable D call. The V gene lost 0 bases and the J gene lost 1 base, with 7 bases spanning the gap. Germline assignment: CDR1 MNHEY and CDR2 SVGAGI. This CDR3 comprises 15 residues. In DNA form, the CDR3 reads TGTGCCAGCAGTTACTCCGGGATAAGCAATCAGCCCCAGCATTTT. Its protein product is CASSYSGISNQPQHF.

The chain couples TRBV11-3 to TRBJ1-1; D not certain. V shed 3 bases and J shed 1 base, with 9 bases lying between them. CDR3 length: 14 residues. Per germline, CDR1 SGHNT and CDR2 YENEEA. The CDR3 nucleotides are TGTGCCAGCAGCTTTGGAGGAGGGAACACTGAAGCTTTCTTT. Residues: CASSFGGGNTEAFF.

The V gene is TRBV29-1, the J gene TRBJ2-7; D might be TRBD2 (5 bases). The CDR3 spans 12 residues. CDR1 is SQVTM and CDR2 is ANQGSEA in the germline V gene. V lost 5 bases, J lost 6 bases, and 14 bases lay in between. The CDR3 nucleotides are TGCAGCGTTTTGGGAGCCGCAGTCGAGCAGTACTTC. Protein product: CSVLGAAVEQYF.

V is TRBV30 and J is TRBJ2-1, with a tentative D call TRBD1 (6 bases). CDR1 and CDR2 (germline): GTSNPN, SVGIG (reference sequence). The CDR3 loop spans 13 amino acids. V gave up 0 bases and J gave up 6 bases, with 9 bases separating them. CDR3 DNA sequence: TGTGCCTGGAGTGTACAGGGACCCAATGAGCAGTTCTTC. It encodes CAWSVQGPNEQFF.

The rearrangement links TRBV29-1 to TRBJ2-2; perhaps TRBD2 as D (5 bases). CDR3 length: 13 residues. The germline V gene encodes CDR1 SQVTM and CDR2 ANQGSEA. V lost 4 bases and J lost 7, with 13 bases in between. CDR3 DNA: TGCAGCGTTGTTCGGCCCGCGGGCGGGGAGCTGTTTTTT. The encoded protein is CSVVRPAGGELFF.

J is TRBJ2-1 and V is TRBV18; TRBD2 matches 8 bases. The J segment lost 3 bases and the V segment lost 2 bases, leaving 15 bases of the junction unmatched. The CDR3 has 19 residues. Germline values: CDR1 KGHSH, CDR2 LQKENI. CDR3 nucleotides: TGTGCCAGCTCACCAACCGCCCTTCGGGAGGGAGGTGGCTACAATGAGCAGTTCTTC. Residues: CASSPTALREGGGYNEQFF.

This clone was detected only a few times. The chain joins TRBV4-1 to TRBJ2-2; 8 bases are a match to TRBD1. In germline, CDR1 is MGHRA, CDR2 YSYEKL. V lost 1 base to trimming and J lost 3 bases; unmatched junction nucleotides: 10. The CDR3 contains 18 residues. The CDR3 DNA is TGCGCCAGCAGCCAAGGCAGGGGGCCTCAGGGTGACACCGGGGAGCTGTTTTTT. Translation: CASSQGRGPQGDTGELFF.

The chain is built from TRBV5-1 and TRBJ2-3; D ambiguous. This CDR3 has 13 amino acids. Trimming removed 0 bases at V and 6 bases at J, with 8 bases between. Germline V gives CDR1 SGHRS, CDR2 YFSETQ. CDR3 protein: CASSLVGGDTQYF. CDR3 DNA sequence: TGCGCCAGCAGCTTGGTTGGTGGCGATACGCAGTATTTT.

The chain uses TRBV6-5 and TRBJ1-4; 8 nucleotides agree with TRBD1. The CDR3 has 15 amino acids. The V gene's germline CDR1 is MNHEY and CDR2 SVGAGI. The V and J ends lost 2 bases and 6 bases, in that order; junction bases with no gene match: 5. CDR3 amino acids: CASSYEGQGDEKLFF. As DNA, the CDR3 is TGTGCCAGCAGTTACGAAGGACAGGGCGATGAAAAACTGTTTTTT.

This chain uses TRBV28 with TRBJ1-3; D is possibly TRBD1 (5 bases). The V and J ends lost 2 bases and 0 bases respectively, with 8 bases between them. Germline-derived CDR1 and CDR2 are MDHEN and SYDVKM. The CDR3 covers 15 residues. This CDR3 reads CASSLTGYSGNTIYF. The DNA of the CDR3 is TGTGCCAGCAGTTTAACAGGATACTCTGGAAACACCATATATTTT. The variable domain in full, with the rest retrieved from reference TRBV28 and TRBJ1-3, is DVKVTQSSRYLVKRTGEKVFLECVQDMDHENMFWYRQDPGLGLRLIYFSYDVKMKEKGDIPEGYSVSREKKERFSLILESASTNQTSMYLCASSLTGYSGNTIYFGEGSWLTVV.

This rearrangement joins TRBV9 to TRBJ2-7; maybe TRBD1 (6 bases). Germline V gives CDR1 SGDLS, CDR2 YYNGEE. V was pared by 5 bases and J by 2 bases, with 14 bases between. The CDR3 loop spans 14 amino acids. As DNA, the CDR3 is TGTGCCAGCAGTCGGGACATAATCACCTACGAGCAGTACTTC. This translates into CASSRDIITYEQYF.

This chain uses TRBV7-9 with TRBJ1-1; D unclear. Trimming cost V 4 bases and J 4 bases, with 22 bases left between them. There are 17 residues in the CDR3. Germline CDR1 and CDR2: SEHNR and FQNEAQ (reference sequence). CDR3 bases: TGTGCCAGCAGCTCTAAGGGAGGATTCGAACGGGGCACTGAAGCTTTCTTT. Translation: CASSSKGGFERGTEAFF.

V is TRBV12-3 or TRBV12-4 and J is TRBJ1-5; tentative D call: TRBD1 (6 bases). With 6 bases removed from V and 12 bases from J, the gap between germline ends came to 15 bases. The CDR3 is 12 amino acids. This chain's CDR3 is CASSRTAQVQHF. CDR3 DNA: TGTGCCAGCAGCAGGACAGCGCAGGTCCAGCATTTT.

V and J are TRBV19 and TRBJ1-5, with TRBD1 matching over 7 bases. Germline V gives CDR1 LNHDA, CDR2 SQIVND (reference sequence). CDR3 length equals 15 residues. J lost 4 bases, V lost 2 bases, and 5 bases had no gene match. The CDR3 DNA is TGTGCCAGTAGTATAACCGGACAGGAAAATCAGCCCCAGCATTTT. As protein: CASSITGQENQPQHF.

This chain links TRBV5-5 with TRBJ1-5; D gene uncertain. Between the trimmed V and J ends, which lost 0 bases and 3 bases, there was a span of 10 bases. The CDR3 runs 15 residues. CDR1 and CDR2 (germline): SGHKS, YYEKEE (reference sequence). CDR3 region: CASSLDRSNNQPQHF. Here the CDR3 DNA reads TGTGCCAGCAGCTTGGACCGCTCTAACAATCAGCCCCAGCATTTT.

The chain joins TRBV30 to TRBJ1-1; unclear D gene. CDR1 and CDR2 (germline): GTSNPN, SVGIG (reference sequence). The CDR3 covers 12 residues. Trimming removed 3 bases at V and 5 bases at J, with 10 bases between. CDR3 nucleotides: TGTGCCTGGAGGAAGGAGAAGACTGAAGCTTTCTTT. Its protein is CAWRKEKTEAFF.

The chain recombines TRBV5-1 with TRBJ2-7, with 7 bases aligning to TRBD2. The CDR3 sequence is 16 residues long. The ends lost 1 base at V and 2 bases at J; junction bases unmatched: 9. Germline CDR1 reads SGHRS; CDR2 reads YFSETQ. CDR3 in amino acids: CASSLILGGGTYEQYF. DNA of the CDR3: TGCGCCAGCAGCTTGATCTTGGGCGGGGGAACCTACGAGCAGTACTTC.